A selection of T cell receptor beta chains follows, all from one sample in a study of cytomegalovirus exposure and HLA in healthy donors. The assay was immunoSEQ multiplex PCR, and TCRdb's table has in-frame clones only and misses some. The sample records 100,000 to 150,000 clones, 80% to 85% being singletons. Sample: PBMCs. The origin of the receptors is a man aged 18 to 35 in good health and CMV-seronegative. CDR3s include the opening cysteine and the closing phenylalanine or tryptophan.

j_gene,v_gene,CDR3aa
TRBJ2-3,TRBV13,CASSSRSHASTDTQYF
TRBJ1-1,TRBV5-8,CASSWPGMNTEAFF
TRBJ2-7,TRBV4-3,CASSQDAGTYEQYF
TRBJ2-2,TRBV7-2,CASSSPGLAGGTGELFF
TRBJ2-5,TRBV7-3,CASSFGLAGAGETQYF
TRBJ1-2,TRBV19,CASSIDGGGANGYTF
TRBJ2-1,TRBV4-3,CASSPLAGGLGNEQFF
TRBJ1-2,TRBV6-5,CASFPGLGDYGYTF
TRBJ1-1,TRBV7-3,CASSPQRRGEGTEAFF
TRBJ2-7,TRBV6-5,CASSYLGDRGRVEQYF
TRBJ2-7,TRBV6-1,CASSEAESGGYEQYF
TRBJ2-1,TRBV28,CASSLKRGGYNEQFF
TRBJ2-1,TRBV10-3,CAISERQTDNEQFF
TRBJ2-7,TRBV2,CASSEEQGTHEQYF
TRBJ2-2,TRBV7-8,CASSPTSGGTGELFF
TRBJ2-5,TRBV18,CASSPGGAGETQYF
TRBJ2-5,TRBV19,CASSTNIPREETQYF
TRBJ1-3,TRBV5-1,CASSLVSPTGNTIYF
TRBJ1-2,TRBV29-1,CSVGGQGYGYTF
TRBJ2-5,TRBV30,CAWSVRQGEGETQYF
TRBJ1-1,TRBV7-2,CASYLWGLGTEAFF
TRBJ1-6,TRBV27,CASSFEWQGNSPLHF
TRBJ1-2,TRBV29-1,CSVVRGQGGYTF
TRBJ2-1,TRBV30,CAWSVRYNEQFF
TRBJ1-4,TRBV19,CASSILGTEDEKLFF
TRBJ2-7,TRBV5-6,CASSSGTGVYEQYF
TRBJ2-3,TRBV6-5,CASSPAAGPDTQYF
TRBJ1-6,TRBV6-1,CASSELSSYNSPLHF
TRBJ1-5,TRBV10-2,CASNRWDTYQPQHF